The 10 T cell receptor beta chains reported below all come from one sample, sequenced in a study of T cells in Graves' hyperthyroidism and ophthalmopathy. The source material, RNA transcripts, was used to amplify TCR beta CDR3 regions. The HTBI primer set was used in a first-round RT-PCR of the TCR CDR3. TCRdb re-called the multiplex PCR reads through MiXCR, storing one row per CDR3 protein. The sample lists nearly 600,000 distinct CDR3 sequences, 12% to 15% occurring once. Sequencing was carried out using blood. The receptors stem from a woman in her late teens or twenties with Graves' ophthalmopathy.

Turning to this clonotype: A much larger clone is a single base away; this may be a read error. The rearrangement uses TRBV28 and TRBJ2-7; 10 bases fit TRBD1. This CDR3 has 14 amino acids. Germline CDR1 MDHEN, CDR2 SYDVKM. The CDR3 region has the DNA TGTGTCAGCAGCCGTCCCGGGACAGGGGACGAGCAGTACTTC. Translation gives CVSSRPGTGDEQYF.

The genes are TRBV2 and TRBJ2-5; possible D gene TRBD2, 6 bases. The CDR3 spans 15 residues. The V and J ends lost 5 bases and 1 base respectively, with 14 bases between them. Per germline, CDR1 SNHLY and CDR2 FYNNEI. The CDR3 coding sequence is TGTGCCAGCAGTTATGAATGGAGGGCCCAAGAGACCCAGTACTTC. Translation: CASSYEWRAQETQYF.

J is TRBJ2-3 and V is TRBV5-1; the D is unclear. The CDR3 length is 16 residues. Trimming left V 2 bases short and J 2 bases short, with 15 bases between. Looked up from germline, CDR1 is SGHRS and CDR2 is YFSETQ. The CDR3 spells CASSFVGKASTDTQYF. The CDR3 DNA is TGCGCCAGCAGCTTTGTAGGGAAGGCCTCCACAGATACGCAGTATTTT. Filled out from reference TRBV5-1 and TRBJ2-3, the complete variable domain reads KAGVTQTPRYLIKTRGQQVTLSCSPISGHRSVSWYQQTPGQGLQFLFEYFSETQRNKGNFPGRFSGRQFSNSRSEMNVSTLELGDSALYLCASSFVGKASTDTQYFGPGTRLTVL.

This clonotype was observed at least ten times. The gene calls are TRBV2 and TRBJ2-3; D not resolved. Trimming left V 4 bases short and J 2 bases short, with 4 bases between. The V gene's germline CDR1 is SNHLY and CDR2 FYNNEI. This CDR3 region has 12 residues. The CDR3 is CASSVNTDTQYF. CDR3 sequence (DNA): TGTGCCAGCAGTGTCAACACAGATACGCAGTATTTT.

This clonotype was picked up many times. This rearrangement joins TRBV4-2 to TRBJ2-3; no clear D gene. V lost 1 base to trimming and J lost 12 bases, with 11 bases between them. CDR1 is LGHNA and CDR2 is YNFKEQ in the germline V gene. This CDR3 has 12 residues. The CDR3 DNA sequence: TGTGCCAGCAGCCAAGGGGGTTTAGACCAGTATTTT. Amino acid sequence: CASSQGGLDQYF.

Many counts were recorded for this clonotype. The chain combines TRBV12-3 or TRBV12-4 with TRBJ2-3; 9 positions agree with TRBD2. The CDR3 contains 18 residues. The V gene end was trimmed by 1 base and the J gene end by 1 base; junction bases not matched to a gene: 9. The CDR3 nucleotides read TGTGCCAGCAGTTTAGTCTACTTAGCGGGAGAAGGCACAGATACGCAGTATTTT. Its protein is CASSLVYLAGEGTDTQYF.

This sequence joins TRBV19 and TRBJ2-1; perhaps TRBD2 as D (6 bases). V gave up 7 bases and J gave up 2 bases, with 12 bases separating them. Germline CDR1 reads LNHDA; CDR2 reads SQIVND (reference sequence). The CDR3 is made up of 14 amino acids. The CDR3 reads CASTPGTPYNEQFF. CDR3 coding DNA: TGTGCCAGTACCCCCGGGACTCCCTACAATGAGCAGTTCTTC.

This clonotype has just a few counts. The chain has TRBV27 and TRBJ2-1; D is unresolved. Germline assignment: CDR1 MNHEY and CDR2 SMNVEV (reference sequence). V was pared by 5 bases and J by 1 base, with 9 bases between. The CDR3 is 14 residues long. Here the CDR3 DNA reads TGTGCCAGCAGTAACGAGAAGTCCTACAATGAGCAGTTCTTC. Protein sequence: CASSNEKSYNEQFF.

The chain combines TRBV20-1 with TRBJ1-5; D gene uncertain. This CDR3 has 13 residues. Germline V gene sequence: CDR1 DFQATT, CDR2 SNEGSKA (reference sequence). CDR3 sequence reads: CSAAGLWDQPQHF. CDR3 nucleotides: TGCAGCGCGGCGGGTTTATGGGATCAGCCCCAGCATTTT.

Only a few counts were recorded for this clonotype. The chain employs TRBV9 and TRBJ1-2; D is perhaps TRBD1 (6 bases). Trimming shortened V by 7 bases and J by 8 bases, and 15 bases separated the two germline ends. The CDR3 is made up of 12 amino acids. The germline V gene has CDR1 SGDLS and CDR2 YYNGEE. This chain's CDR3 is CASAGGLMGYTF. The CDR3 DNA reads as TGTGCCAGCGCGGGGGGGCTAATGGGCTACACCTTC.